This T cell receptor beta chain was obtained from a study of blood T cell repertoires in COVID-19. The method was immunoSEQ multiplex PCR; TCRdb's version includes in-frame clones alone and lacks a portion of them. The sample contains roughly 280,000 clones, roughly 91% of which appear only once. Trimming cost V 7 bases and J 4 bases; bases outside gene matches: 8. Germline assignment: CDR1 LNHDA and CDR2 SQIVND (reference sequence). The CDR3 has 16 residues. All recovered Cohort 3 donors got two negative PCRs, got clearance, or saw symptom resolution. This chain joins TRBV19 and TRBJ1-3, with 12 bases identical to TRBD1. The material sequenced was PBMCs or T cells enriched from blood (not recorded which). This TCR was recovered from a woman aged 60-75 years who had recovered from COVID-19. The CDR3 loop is CASTLTGTGGGNTIYF. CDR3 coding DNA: TGTGCCAGTACCTTAACCGGGACAGGGGGCGGAAACACCATATATTTT.